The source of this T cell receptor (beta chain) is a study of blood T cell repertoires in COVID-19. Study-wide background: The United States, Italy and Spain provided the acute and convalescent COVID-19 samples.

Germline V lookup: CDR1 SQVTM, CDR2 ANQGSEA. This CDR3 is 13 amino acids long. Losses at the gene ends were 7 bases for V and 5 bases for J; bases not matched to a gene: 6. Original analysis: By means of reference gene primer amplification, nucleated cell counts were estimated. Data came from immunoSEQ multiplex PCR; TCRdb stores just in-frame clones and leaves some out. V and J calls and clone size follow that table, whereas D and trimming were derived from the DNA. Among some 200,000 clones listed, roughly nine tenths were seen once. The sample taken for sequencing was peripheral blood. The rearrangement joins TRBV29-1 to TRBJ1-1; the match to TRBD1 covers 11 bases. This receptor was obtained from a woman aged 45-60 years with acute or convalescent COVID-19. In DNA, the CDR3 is TGCAGCGCCGCGGGACAGGGGGTGACTGAAGCTTTCTTT. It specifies CSAAGQGVTEAFF.